These T cell receptor beta chains were read from a single sample in a study of T cell responses to AZD1222 COVID-19 vaccine. Clones were sequenced by immunoSEQ multiplex PCR, and TCRdb holds only the in-frame ones, with some missing. The table records about 140,000 clones, 85% to 95% of them present only once. Sequencing used peripheral blood, obtained on day 0 of MenACWY control vaccination. These receptors all stem from an adult in good health. CDR3s include the opening cysteine and the closing phenylalanine or tryptophan. The D gene is left open where the match is weak. Only some rows state a clone size, as once, few, many or a class for expanded clones.

j_call clone_size v_call d_call cdr3_aa cdr3_nt
TRBJ1-1 . TRBV7-8 . CASSQVRVPKMNTEAFF TGTGCCAGCAGCCAAGTCAGGGTACCTAAGATGAACACTGAAGCTTTCTTT
TRBJ2-5 . TRBV6-5 . CASSSEDRFETQYF TGTGCCAGCAGTTCCGAAGACAGGTTTGAGACCCAGTACTTC
TRBJ2-1 . TRBV6-5 TRBD2 CASSERGGPYNEQFF TGTGCCAGCAGCGAGCGGGGGGGCCCCTACAATGAGCAGTTCTTC
TRBJ2-3 . TRBV5-1 TRBD2 CASSLAGTSGRDDTQYF TGCGCCAGCAGCTTGGCCGGGACTAGCGGGAGAGACGATACGCAGTATTTT
TRBJ1-3 . TRBV7-9 . CASSTKEGVLAGNTIYF TGTGCCAGCAGCACTAAAGAAGGGGTGTTAGCTGGAAACACCATATATTTT
TRBJ2-7 once TRBV7-6 . CASSQGGQSTYEQYF TGTGCCAGCAGTCAAGGGGGGCAGTCAACCTACGAGCAGTACTTC
TRBJ1-2 . TRBV2 TRBD1 CASSEQGPNYGYTF TGTGCCAGCAGCGAACAGGGGCCTAACTATGGCTACACCTTC
TRBJ1-6 once TRBV6-5 . CASRQTDLTPLHF TGTGCCAGCAGGCAGACAGATTTGACACCCCTCCACTTT
TRBJ1-1 . TRBV9 . CASSVGSLNTEAFF TGTGCCAGCAGCGTAGGGAGCTTGAACACTGAAGCTTTCTTT
TRBJ2-7 . TRBV7-9 . CASRGAGSYEQYF TGTGCCAGCAGGGGGGCGGGCTCCTACGAGCAGTACTTC
TRBJ2-7 . TRBV6-2/TRBV6-3 . CASSYFVGAQNHEQYF TGTGCCAGCAGTTACTTCGTGGGGGCACAAAACCACGAGCAGTACTTC
TRBJ1-5 . TRBV5-6 TRBD1 CASSLGTGRNQPQHF TGTGCCAGCAGCTTGGGGACAGGACGGAATCAGCCCCAGCATTTT
TRBJ1-1 . TRBV5-1 . CASSLGTEAFF TGCGCCAGCAGCTTGGGCACCGAGGCTTTCTTT
TRBJ1-1 . TRBV7-4 . CASSPRDSSIQAFF TGTGCCAGCAGCCCCCGGGACTCCTCTATCCAAGCTTTCTTT
TRBJ1-1 . TRBV5-1 . CASSLQGTAFF TGCGCCAGCAGCCTCCAGGGGACCGCTTTCTTT
TRBJ1-1 . TRBV11-2 TRBD1 CASSLGGRGKSEAFF TGTGCCAGCAGCTTAGGGGGCAGGGGGAAGAGTGAAGCTTTCTTT
TRBJ1-2 once TRBV6-2/TRBV6-3 . CASSPSRSGYTF TGTGCCAGCAGTCCATCCCGAAGTGGCTACACCTTC